The entry below gives a single T cell receptor beta chain sequence along with its context. No antigen is known for it. No base quality values were provided; no much bigger clone lies one nucleotide off. Library creation used the immunoSEQ multiplex PCR assay. A mixture of 60 forward primers for TCR Vbeta segments and 13 reverse primers for TCR Jbeta segments was used in the multiplex PCR. The CDR3 region of rearranged TCR beta genes was amplified from genomic DNA by a multiplex PCR assay. On the Illumina HiSeq System, the amplified TCR beta libraries were sequenced as 87-base-pair reads. The paper's data handling went like this. A later analysis counted approximately 76 million unique TCR beta chains across the 550 to 800 repertoires, and 10 million to 12 million of these chains were shared by at least two donors. To remove PCR and sequencing errors, raw reads were error-corrected and collapsed into unique sequences using a nearest-neighbor algorithm that merged closely related sequences. CDR3 sequences were aligned to IMGT reference sequences to assign V, D and J gene segments. For a sequence to be retained, a match of at least six nucleotides to both a V gene segment and a J gene segment was required. A rearrangement counted as productive if the CDR3 had no stop codons and remained in frame with V and J, and every other rearrangement counted as non-productive. Following IMGT convention, CDR3 was defined as the stretch from the second conserved V-encoded cysteine to the conserved J-encoded phenylalanine. The earlier analysis of some 550 of the donors excluded any sequence lacking an unambiguous match to a single V gene segment. In an earlier analysis of several hundred of the donors, a V segment was called functional when productive rearrangements were above 56.7%, and segregating when the standard deviation between donors exceeded 5%. To diagnose cytomegalovirus status from the catalog of TCR beta chain sequences, a statistical classification framework was built. In a later analysis, TCR nucleotide sequences were compared against IMGT/GENE-DB human TR gene sequences so that V and J genes could be assigned. A later analysis assigned CDR3 sequences and most-parsimonious VDJ recombination scenarios with the TCRdist pipeline. In a later analysis, every TCR beta chain was defined by the combination of its CDR3 amino acid sequence and its V-gene family, and reads without a unique V-gene family were dropped. In a later analysis, fewer than 650 highly shared, low-generation-probability nucleotide sequences were removed to address suspected cross-contamination and a sequencing artifact. In a later analysis, a clonal expansion index for each public chain was calculated from normalized within-repertoire ranks of inferred template counts. In a later analysis, generation probabilities were computed with a VDJ recombination model fitted to out-of-frame rearrangements, and the resulting probabilities were checked against IGoR. In a later analysis, hypergeometric tests were used to score TCR-TCR, TCR-HLA and TCR-CMV co-occurrence, with a repertoire-size bias correction applied to TCR pairs. To estimate false discovery rates, a later analysis permuted the HLA or CMV assignments 20 times. In a later analysis, co-occurring TCRs were grouped using DBSCAN, with TCRdist sequence similarity added in when clustering inside HLA-allele-positive subsets. Repertoires with fewer than 30,000 or more than 120,000 public chains, plus five repertoires with anomalous nucleotide sharing, were excluded from co-occurrence clustering. The immuneACCESS repertoire file appears here via TCRdb, limited to in-frame rearrangements. These files lack a portion of the clones; in checked studies, under half of the deficit traces to unresolved V genes, and the cause of the others is not known. V and J calls plus clone size are reproduced from that table; the DNA served to infer D and trimming. Recorded for this sample are 150,000 to 200,000 clones; roughly 81% of them occurred a single time. The ten largest clones represent 4.8% of the sample.

These data originate in a study of cytomegalovirus exposure and HLA in healthy donors (dated by TCRdb to the late 2010s). Turning to the overall study: An earlier analysis of roughly 500 of the donors reported 250 to 350 Gb of sequence data and some 100 million unique TCR beta sequences from 150 million to 200 million T cells. An early release that covered roughly 600 HLA-typed donors contained approximately 300 gigabases of sequencing data and 85 million to 100 million unique TCR sequences. Of the approximately 400 genotyped donors, 70% to 90% were placed in the genetic ancestry cluster associated with self-reported Caucasian donors. The aim of the study was to test whether cataloging public T cell receptors could identify signatures of past pathogen exposure. Using immunosequencing, the study profiled T cell repertoires from about 650 subjects and related those repertoires to cytomegalovirus serostatus. In addition to the first cohort of approximately 670 subjects, a separate validation cohort of about 120 different subjects was used. To predict cytomegalovirus infection status, the study combined high-throughput TCR immunosequencing, statistical association of individual TCRs with disease status, and machine learning. To study patterns of TCR occurrence, a later analysis re-analyzed previously published TCR beta repertoires from 666 donors and added high-resolution HLA genotyping. The later analysis used no new phenotypic data to find candidate immune exposures, relying instead on TCR beta sequences and their occurrence across donors. An earlier analysis of 500 to 650 of the donors applied high-throughput TCR beta sequencing to assess whether each TCR beta V gene segment acted as functional or pseudogenic. Donor age, sex, ethnicity and CMV serostatus were collected together with the repertoire data. A later genetic analysis used genome-wide SNP genotypes for about three fifths of the 666 donors, treating that subset as a discovery cohort. All discovery cohort repertoires had been generated using a single sequencing platform. Both class I and class II loci were covered by HLA typing, at four-digit resolution. The number of typed donors differed by locus: roughly 620-630 for A, B, C, DRB1 and DQB1; roughly 510 for DQA1; 606 for DPA1; and some 450 for DPB1. Four or five DR-DQ haplotypes were handled as single units for association and clustering because linkage in the cohort was strong. Among some 400 genotyped donors of the cohort, an average of roughly 230,000 unique TCR beta nucleotide sequences was sequenced per donor, of which about 20% were non-productive. Overall study outcomes, separate from this receptor: The 87-base-pair reads could not distinguish some IMGT-functional V segments, including TRBV6-2 and TRBV6-3, so those segments were excluded. According to a later analysis, most CMV-associated TCR beta chains appeared to be HLA-restricted, and the HLA associations seemed to be driven largely by CMV exposure. A few of the identified cytomegalovirus-associated TCR beta chains were confirmed in vitro to be specific for cytomegalovirus antigens. Because counts were too low, seventeen rarely observed V segments, including chromosome 9 orphons, were excluded from the earlier analysis of a few hundred of the donors. The classifier was reported to diagnose cytomegalovirus status with high specificity and sensitivity in both the original and validation cohorts. Compared with equally common non-associated chains, HLA-associated TCR beta chains in a later analysis were more clonally expanded and had lower generation probabilities. An association between a missense DCLRE1C variant and V-gene and J-gene trimming of TCR beta chains was found in a later genetic analysis and replicated in an independent cohort. A cluster of highly shared sequence variants was judged likely to be a technical artifact of the sequencing pipeline. CMV serostatus was the only immune exposure information available for the cohort. A total of 150 to 200 TCR beta chains were listed by the study as associated with cytomegalovirus. A later analysis reported that several top co-occurrence clusters appeared linked to parvovirus B19, influenza, CMV and Epstein-Barr virus. A further reported finding was that TCR beta sequences accurately predicted the HLA-A and HLA-B alleles for most subjects in the first cohort. HLA typing was unavailable for some donors at each locus, so association tests used only the typed subset. Only TCR beta chains were sequenced in this cohort, and the absence of alpha or paired-chain data limited detectable features. Sequencing depth was assumed to be roughly uniform across donors in the presence/absence analyses, though that assumption may not hold. When HLA alleles, especially DR and DQ, strongly co-occurred, attributing TCR associations to individual alleles was difficult. An earlier analysis of approximately 570 of the donors showed that most TCR beta V segments appeared in productive rearrangements either about 87% or about 30% of the time, which broadly matched IMGT annotations. According to a later analysis, TCR association rates differed among HLA loci, with DRB1 alleles showing the most associated TCRs and HLA-C alleles showing the fewest. The authors suggested that the approach could potentially be generalized to other disease states and immunological phenotypes. Specific HLA alleles were associated with 15,000 to 20,000 TCR beta sequences at a false discovery rate of 0.05 in a later analysis. A later genetic analysis reported fewer N-insertions in productive TCRs among donors in an Asian-associated ancestry cluster than the approximately 670-donor mean. Correlated functional status among segregating V segments might reflect linkage disequilibrium, but an unknown experimental factor could not be ruled out. Most TCR sequences were seen in very few donors, while some public TCRs were found in many individuals.

CDR3 length: 13 amino acids, cysteine to phenylalanine. Only the CDR3 DNA is retained, 39 bases long and in frame from the first base. CDR1 is given as SGHTA and CDR2 as FQGNSA, both from the germline V gene. Deletion took 6 bases off V and 7 bases off J, with a span of 16 bases between the germline ends. The cohort consisted of hundreds of healthy bone marrow donors. Cohort members were all nominally healthy when sampled, although unrecorded immune exposures were likely present. The donor was CMV seropositive and was included in the group of 300 or so seropositive cohort members. A peripheral blood sample was collected from each donor, and TCR beta sequencing was performed on peripheral blood mononuclear cells. Genomic DNA was extracted from the blood cell samples with the Qiagen DNeasy Blood Extraction Kit.

The receptor comes from a girl aged 5-17 years in good health and CMV-seropositive. The chain is made from TRBV7-2 and TRBJ2-7; the best D guess is TRBD1, with 6 bases matching. The sample comprised PBMCs. The nucleotide sequence reads as follows: TGTGCCAGCAGTGTTCCAGGGGTGTGGGAGCAGTACTTC. It codes for CASSVPGVWEQYF.